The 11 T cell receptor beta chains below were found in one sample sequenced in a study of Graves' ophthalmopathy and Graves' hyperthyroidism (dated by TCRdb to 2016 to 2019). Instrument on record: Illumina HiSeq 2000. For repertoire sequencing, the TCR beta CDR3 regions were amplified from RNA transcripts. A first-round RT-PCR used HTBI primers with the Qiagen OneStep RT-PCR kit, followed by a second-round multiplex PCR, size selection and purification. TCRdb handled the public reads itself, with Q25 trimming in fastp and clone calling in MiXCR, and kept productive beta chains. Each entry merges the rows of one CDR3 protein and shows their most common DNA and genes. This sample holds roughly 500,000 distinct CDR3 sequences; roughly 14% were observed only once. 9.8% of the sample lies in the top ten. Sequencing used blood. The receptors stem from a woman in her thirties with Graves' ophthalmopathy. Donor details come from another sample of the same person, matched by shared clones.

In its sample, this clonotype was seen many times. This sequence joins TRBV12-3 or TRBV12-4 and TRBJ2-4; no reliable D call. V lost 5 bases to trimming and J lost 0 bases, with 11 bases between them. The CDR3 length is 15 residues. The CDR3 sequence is CASSDGTLAKNIQYF. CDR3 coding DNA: TGTGCCAGCAGTGACGGAACCCTAGCCAAAAACATTCAGTACTTC.

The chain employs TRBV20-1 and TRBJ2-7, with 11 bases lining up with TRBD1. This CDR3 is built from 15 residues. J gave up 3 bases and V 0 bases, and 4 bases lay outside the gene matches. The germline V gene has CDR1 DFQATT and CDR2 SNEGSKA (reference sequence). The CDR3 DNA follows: TGCAGTGCTAGAGATCTCGGGACAGGGGGCTACGAGCAGTACTTC. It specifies CSARDLGTGGYEQYF.

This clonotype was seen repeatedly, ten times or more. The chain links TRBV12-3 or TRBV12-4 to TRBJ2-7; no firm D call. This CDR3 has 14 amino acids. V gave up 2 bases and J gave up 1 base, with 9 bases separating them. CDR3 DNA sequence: TGTGCCAGCAGTTTAATGGCAGCATCCTACGAGCAGTACTTC. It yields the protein CASSLMAASYEQYF.

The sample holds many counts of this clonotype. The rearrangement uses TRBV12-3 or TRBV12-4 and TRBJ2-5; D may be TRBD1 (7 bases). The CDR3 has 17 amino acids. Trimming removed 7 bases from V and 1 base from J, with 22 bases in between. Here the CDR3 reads CASMRQGGGITQETQYF. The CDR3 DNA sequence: TGTGCCAGCATGAGACAGGGCGGCGGGATCACCCAAGAGACCCAGTACTTC.

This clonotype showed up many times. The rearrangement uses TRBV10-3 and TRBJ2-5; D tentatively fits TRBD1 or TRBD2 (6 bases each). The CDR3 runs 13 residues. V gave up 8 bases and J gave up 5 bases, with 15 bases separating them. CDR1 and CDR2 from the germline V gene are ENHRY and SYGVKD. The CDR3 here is CAIGGGQEETQYF. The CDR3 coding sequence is TGTGCCATCGGAGGGGGGCAGGAGGAGACCCAGTACTTC.

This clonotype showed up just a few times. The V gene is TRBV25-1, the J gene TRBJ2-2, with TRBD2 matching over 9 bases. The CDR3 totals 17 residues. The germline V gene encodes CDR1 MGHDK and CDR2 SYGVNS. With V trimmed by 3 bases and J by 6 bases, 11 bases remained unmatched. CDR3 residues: CASSDFELAGAPGELFF. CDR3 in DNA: TGTGCCAGCAGTGATTTCGAATTAGCGGGAGCCCCCGGGGAGCTGTTTTTT.

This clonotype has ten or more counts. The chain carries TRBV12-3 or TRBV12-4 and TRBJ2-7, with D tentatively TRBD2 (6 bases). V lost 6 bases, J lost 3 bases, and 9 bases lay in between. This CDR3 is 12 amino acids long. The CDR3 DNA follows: TGTGCCAGCAGCGCCGGGGGCTACGAGCAGTACTTC. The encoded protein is CASSAGGYEQYF.

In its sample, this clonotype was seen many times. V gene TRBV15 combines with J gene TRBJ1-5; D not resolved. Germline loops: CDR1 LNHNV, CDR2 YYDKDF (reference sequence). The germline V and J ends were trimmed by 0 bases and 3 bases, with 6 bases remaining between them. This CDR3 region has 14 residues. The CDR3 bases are TGTGCCACCAGCAGAGATCGGCTCAATCAGCCCCAGCATTTT. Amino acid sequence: CATSRDRLNQPQHF.

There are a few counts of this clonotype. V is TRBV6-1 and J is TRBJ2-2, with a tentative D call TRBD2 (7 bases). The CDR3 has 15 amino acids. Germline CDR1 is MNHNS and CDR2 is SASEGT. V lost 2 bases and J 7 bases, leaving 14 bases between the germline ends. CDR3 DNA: TGTGCCAGCAGTGAATGGAGGGGGGGTGGCGGGGAGCTGTTTTTT. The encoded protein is CASSEWRGGGGELFF.

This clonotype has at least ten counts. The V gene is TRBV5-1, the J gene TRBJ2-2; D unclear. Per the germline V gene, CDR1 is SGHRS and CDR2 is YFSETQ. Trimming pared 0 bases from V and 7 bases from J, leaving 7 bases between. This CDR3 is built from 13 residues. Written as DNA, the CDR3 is TGCGCCAGCAGCTTGGAGGGCGTCGGGGAGCTGTTTTTT. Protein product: CASSLEGVGELFF.

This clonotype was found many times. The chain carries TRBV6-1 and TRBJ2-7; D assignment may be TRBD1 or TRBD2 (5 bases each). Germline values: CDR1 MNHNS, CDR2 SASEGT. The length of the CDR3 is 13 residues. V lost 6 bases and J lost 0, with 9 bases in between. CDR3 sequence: CASRGTYSYEQYF. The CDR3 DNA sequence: TGTGCCAGCAGGGGGACCTACTCCTACGAGCAGTACTTC.